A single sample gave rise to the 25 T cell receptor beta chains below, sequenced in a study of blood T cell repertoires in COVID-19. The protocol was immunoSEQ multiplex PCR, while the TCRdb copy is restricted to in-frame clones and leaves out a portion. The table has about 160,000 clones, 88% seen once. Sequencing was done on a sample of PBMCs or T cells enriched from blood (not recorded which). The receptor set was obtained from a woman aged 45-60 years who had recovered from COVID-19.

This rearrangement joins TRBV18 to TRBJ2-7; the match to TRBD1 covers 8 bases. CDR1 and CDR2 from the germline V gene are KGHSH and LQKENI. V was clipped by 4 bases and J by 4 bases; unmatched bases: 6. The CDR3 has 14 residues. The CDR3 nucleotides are TGTGCCAGCTCACTTGGAAACAGGGGGTACGAGCAGTACTTC. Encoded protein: CASSLGNRGYEQYF.

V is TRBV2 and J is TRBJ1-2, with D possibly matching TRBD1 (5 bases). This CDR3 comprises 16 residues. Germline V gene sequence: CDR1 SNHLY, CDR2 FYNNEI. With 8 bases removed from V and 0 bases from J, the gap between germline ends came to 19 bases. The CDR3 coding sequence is TGTGCCAGCCGATACCGCCGAGTGACAGCTAACTATGGCTACACCTTC. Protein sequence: CASRYRRVTANYGYTF.

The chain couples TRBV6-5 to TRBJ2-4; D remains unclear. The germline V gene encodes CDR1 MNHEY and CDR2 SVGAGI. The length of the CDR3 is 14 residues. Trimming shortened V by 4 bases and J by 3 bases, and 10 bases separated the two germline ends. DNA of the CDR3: TGTGCCAGCAGTTCCTCGCGAAACAAAAACATTCAGTACTTC. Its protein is CASSSSRNKNIQYF.

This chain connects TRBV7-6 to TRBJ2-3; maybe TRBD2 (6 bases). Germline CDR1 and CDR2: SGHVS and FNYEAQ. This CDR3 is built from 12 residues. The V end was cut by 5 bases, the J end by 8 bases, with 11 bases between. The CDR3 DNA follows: TGTGCCAGCAGCCACGGGGGTCTTACGCAGTATTTT. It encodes CASSHGGLTQYF.

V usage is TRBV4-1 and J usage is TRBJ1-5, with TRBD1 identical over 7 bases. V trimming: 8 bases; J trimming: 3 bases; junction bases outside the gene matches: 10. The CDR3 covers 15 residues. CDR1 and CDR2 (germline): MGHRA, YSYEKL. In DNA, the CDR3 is TGCGCCAGCCAGGGGGGCAAGGGTAACAATCAGCCCCAGCATTTT. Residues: CASQGGKGNNQPQHF.

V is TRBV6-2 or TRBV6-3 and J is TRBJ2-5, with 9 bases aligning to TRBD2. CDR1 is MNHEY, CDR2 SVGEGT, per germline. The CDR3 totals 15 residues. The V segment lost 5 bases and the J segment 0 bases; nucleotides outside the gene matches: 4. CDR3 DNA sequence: TGTGCCAGCAGTAGAGCGGGGGGTCACCAAGAGACCCAGTACTTC. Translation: CASSRAGGHQETQYF.

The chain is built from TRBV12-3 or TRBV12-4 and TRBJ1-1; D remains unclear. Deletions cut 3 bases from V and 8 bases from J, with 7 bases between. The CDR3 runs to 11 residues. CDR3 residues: CASSLRQEAFF. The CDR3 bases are TGTGCCAGCAGTTTGAGGCAGGAAGCTTTCTTT.

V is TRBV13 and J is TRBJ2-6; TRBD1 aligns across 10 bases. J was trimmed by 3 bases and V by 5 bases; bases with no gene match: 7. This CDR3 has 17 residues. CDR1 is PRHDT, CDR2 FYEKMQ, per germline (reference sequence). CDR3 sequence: CASSHGQGGVGANVLTF. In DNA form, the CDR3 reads TGTGCCAGCAGCCACGGACAGGGGGGAGTTGGGGCCAACGTCCTGACTTTC.

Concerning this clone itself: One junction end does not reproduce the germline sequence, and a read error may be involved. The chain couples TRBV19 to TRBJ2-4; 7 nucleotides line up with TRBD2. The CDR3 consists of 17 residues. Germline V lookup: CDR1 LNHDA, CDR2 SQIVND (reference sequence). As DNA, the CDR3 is TGCGATCCTGGGAGGGCCCCCGAATTCTTAGCCAAAAACATTCAGTACTTC. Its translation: CDPGRAPEFLAKNIQYF.

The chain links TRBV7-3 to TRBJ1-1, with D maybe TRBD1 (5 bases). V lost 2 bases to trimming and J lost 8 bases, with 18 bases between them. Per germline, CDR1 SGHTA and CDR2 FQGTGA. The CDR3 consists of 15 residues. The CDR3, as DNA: TGTGCCAGCAGCTTACGGGGGGTGGCTGGGAGCGAAGCTTTCTTT. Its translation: CASSLRGVAGSEAFF. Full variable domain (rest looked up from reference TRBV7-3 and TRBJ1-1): GAGVSQTPSNKVTEKGKYVELRCDPISGHTALYWYRQSLGQGPEFLIYFQGTGAADDSGLPNDRFFAVRPEGSVSTLKIQRTERGDSAVYLCASSLRGVAGSEAFFGQGTRLTVV.

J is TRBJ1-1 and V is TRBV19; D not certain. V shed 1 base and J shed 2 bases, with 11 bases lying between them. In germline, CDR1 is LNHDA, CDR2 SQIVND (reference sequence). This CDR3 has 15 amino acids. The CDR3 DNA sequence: TGTGCCAGTAGTATAGCAGGCAGCTCAAACACTGAAGCTTTCTTT. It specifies CASSIAGSSNTEAFF. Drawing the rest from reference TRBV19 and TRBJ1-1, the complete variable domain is DGGITQSPKYLFRKEGQNVTLSCEQNLNHDAMYWYRQDPGQGLRLIYYSQIVNDFQKGDIAEGYSVSREKKESFPLTVTSAQKNPTAFYLCASSIAGSSNTEAFFGQGTRLTVV.

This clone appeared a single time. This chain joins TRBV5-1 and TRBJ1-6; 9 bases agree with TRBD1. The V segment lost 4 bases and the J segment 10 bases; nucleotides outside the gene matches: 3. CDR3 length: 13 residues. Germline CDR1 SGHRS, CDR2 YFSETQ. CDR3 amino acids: CASSIGQGSPLHF. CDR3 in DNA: TGCGCCAGCAGCATTGGACAGGGGTCACCCCTCCACTTT. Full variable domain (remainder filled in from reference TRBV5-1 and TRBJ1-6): KAGVTQTPRYLIKTRGQQVTLSCSPISGHRSVSWYQQTPGQGLQFLFEYFSETQRNKGNFPGRFSGRQFSNSRSEMNVSTLELGDSALYLCASSIGQGSPLHFGNGTRLTVT.

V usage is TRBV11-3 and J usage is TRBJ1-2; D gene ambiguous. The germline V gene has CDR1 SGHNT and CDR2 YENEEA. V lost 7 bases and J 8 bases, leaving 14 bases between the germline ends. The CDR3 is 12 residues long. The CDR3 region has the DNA TGTGCCAGCAACCGGGGTAGCGGGGGCTACACCTTC. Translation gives CASNRGSGGYTF.

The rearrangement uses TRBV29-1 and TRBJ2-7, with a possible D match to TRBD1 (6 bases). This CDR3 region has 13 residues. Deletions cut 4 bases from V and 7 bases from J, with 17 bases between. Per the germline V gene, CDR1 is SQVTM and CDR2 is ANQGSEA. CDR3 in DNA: TGCAGCGTTGTAGGGGGAAGGGGGACGGAGCAGTACTTC. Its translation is CSVVGGRGTEQYF.

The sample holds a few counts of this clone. The CDR3 DNA reads TGTGCCAGCGGGACAGGGTCAGGGGAGCAGTACTTC. Its translation is CASGTGSGEQYF. This rearrangement joins TRBV25-1 to TRBJ2-7, with 9 bases matching TRBD1. Trimming at V came to 8 bases and at J to 7 bases, leaving 6 bases not matched to a gene. The CDR3 has 12 residues. Germline V gives CDR1 MGHDK, CDR2 SYGVNS.

CDR3 in amino acids: CASRTGGGGGQPQHF. The CDR3 DNA reads as TGTGCCAGCAGGACAGGGGGAGGAGGAGGTCAGCCCCAGCATTTT. The V call is TRBV6-5, the J call TRBJ1-5; 9 bases agree with TRBD1. V shed 6 bases, J shed 6 bases, and the junction held 9 bases outside the gene matches. CDR1 and CDR2 from the germline V gene are MNHEY and SVGAGI. This CDR3 contains 15 residues.

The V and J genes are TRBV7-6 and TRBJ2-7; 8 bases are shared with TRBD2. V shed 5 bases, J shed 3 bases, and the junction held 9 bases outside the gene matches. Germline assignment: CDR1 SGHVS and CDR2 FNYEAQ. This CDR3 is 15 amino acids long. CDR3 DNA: TGTGCCAGCAGCCCCTCGGGGGGGAATAGCTACGAGCAGTACTTC. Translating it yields CASSPSGGNSYEQYF.

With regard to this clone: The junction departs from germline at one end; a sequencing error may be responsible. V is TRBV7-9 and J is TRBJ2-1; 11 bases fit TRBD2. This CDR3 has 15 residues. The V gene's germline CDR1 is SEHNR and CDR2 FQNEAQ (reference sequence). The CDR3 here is CASRLGSGGADEQFF. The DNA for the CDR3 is TGTGCCAGCAGATTAGGTAGCGGGGGGGCAGATGAGCAGTTCTTC.

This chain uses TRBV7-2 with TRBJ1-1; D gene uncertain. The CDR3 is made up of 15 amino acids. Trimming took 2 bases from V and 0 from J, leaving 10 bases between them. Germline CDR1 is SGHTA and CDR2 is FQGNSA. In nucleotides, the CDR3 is TGTGCCAGCAGCTTACAAGGACTGATGAACACTGAAGCTTTCTTT. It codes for CASSLQGLMNTEAFF.

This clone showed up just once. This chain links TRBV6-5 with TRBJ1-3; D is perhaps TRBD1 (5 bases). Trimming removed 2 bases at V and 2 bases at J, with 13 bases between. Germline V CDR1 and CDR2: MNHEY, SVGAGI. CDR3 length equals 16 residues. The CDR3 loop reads CASSYGRAWAGNTIYF. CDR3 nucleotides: TGTGCCAGCAGTTACGGCAGGGCCTGGGCTGGAAACACCATATATTTT.

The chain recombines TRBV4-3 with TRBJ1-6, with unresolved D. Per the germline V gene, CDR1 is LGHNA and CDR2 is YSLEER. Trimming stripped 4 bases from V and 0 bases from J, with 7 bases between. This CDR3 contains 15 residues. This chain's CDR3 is CASSLARSYNSPLHF. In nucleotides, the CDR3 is TGCGCCAGCAGCCTGGCCCGCTCCTATAATTCACCCCTCCACTTT.

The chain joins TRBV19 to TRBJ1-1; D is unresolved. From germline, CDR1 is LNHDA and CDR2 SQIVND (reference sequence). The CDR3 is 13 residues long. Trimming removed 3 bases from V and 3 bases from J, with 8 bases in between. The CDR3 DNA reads TGTGCCAGTAGTATTTATTCGGACACTGAAGCTTTCTTT. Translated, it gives CASSIYSDTEAFF.

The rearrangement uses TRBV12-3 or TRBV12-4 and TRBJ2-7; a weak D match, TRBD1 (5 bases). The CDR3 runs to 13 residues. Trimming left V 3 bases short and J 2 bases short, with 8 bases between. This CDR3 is CASSLTRAYEQYF. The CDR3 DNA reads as TGTGCCAGCAGTTTGACCAGGGCCTACGAGCAGTACTTC.

CDR3 bases: TGTGCCAGCAGCTTAGCCAGGGACTACGAGCAGTACTTC. As protein: CASSLARDYEQYF. This chain connects TRBV13 to TRBJ2-7; TRBD1 is a possible D gene (5 bases). The CDR3 covers 13 residues. Trimming took 1 base from V and 3 from J, leaving 7 bases between them. Per germline, CDR1 PRHDT and CDR2 FYEKMQ (reference sequence).

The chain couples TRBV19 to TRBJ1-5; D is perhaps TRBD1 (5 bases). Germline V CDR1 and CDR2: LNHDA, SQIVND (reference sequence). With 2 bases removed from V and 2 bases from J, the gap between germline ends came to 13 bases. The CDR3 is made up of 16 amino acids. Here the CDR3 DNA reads TGTGCCAGTAGTATATACCCGGACACCCGCAATCAGCCCCAGCATTTT. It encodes CASSIYPDTRNQPQHF.